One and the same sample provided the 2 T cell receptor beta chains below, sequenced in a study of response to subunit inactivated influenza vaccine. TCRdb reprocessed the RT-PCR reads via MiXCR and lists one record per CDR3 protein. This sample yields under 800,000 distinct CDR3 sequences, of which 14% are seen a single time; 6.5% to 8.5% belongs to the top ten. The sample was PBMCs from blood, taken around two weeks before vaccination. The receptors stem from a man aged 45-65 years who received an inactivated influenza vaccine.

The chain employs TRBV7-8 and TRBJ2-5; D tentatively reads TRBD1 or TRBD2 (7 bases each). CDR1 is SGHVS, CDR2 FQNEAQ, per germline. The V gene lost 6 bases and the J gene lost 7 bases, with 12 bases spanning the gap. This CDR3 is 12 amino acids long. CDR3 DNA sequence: TGTGCCAGCAGACCCAGGGGGGGGACCCAGTACTTC. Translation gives CASRPRGGTQYF. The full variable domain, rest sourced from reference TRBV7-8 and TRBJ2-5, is GAGVSQSPRYKVAKRGQDVALRCDPISGHVSLFWYQQALGQGPEFLTYFQNEAQLDKSGLPSDRFFAERPEGSVSTLKIQRTQQEDSAVYLCASRPRGGTQYFGPGTRLLVL.

CDR3: CSAKGQGLNTEAFF. The CDR3 region has the DNA TGCAGTGCTAAGGGACAGGGGCTGAACACTGAAGCTTTCTTT. V usage is TRBV20-1 and J usage is TRBJ1-1, with 10 bases identical to TRBD1. The CDR3 sequence is 14 residues long. CDR1 is DFQATT, CDR2 SNEGSKA, per germline (reference sequence). The junction had 2 bases not matched to a gene; V was cut back by 4 bases and J by 0 bases.